One sample yielded the 27 T cell receptor beta chains listed below, sequenced in a study of response to subunit inactivated influenza vaccine. MiXCR was run by TCRdb on the RT-PCR reads, yielding one entry per CDR3 protein. Here the sample spans some 850,000 distinct CDR3 sequences, around 18% being singletons. Specimen: PBMCs from blood, collected roughly 5 days after vaccination. The receptors stem from a man between 50 and 59 years old who received an inactivated influenza vaccine.

This clonotype has a handful of counts. V is TRBV20-1 and J is TRBJ2-3, with 8 bases that match TRBD2. The CDR3 is 13 residues long. From germline, CDR1 is DFQATT and CDR2 SNEGSKA (reference sequence). The V segment lost 5 bases and the J segment 6 bases; nucleotides outside the gene matches: 7. The CDR3 DNA follows: TGCAGTGCTTCTCGGGAGGGCCTGGATACGCAGTATTTT. It encodes CSASREGLDTQYF.

J is TRBJ2-1 and V is TRBV5-1, with 7 positions matching TRBD1. CDR1 and CDR2 (germline): SGHRS, YFSETQ. The CDR3 length is 19 residues. V lost 0 bases and J lost 12; bases outside the gene matches: 24. Here the CDR3 reads CASSLAPAETGPFSGGQFF. The CDR3, as DNA: TGCGCCAGCAGCTTGGCCCCGGCCGAGACAGGGCCCTTTTCAGGCGGGCAGTTCTTC.

The table lists this clonotype with a few counts. This chain connects TRBV6-1 to TRBJ2-5; TRBD1 agrees at 7 bases. This CDR3 has 14 amino acids. Germline CDR1 MNHNS, CDR2 SASEGT. Trimming cost V 5 bases and J 1 base; bases outside gene matches: 4. The CDR3 sequence: CASSKGQSQETQYF. Written as DNA, the CDR3 is TGTGCCAGCAGTAAGGGACAGAGCCAAGAGACCCAGTACTTC.

This clonotype was counted between two and nine times. The chain is built from TRBV6-1 and TRBJ2-4, with 9 bases that match TRBD1. The CDR3 contains 15 residues. Germline CDR1 reads MNHNS; CDR2 reads SASEGT. V dropped 5 bases and J dropped 3; count of bases not matched to a gene: 5. DNA for the CDR3: TGTGCCAGCAGTCCACAGGGGGCTGGCAAAAACATTCAGTACTTC. Protein product: CASSPQGAGKNIQYF.

There are a few counts of this clonotype. This chain links TRBV12-3 or TRBV12-4 with TRBJ1-5; D is unclear. Trimming took off 7 bases at V and 6 bases at J, with 13 bases between the two ends. CDR3 size: 13 residues. The CDR3 here is CASTPNKVQPQHF. The CDR3 region has the DNA TGTGCCAGCACCCCAAACAAGGTTCAGCCCCAGCATTTT.

This clonotype has more than one count but fewer than ten. The chain carries TRBV10-1 and TRBJ2-1, with TRBD1 matching 9 bases. V lost 2 bases and J lost 10; bases outside the gene matches: 12. The CDR3 runs 16 residues. Germline V gene lookup returns CDR1 WNHNN and CDR2 SYGVQD (reference sequence). CDR3 bases: TGCGCCAGCAGTGAGGTCCCCGGGACAGGGTTCAGAGAGCAGTTCTTC. Translated, it gives CASSEVPGTGFREQFF.

The rearrangement uses TRBV20-1 and TRBJ2-1, with 10 bases lining up with TRBD2. Germline V gives CDR1 DFQATT, CDR2 SNEGSKA (reference sequence). There are 14 residues in the CDR3. The V gene end was trimmed by 1 base and the J gene end by 8 bases; junction bases not matched to a gene: 5. The CDR3 spells CSARGASGSDEQFF. CDR3 sequence (DNA): TGCAGTGCTAGAGGGGCTAGCGGGAGCGATGAGCAGTTCTTC.

The gene calls are TRBV11-3 and TRBJ2-3; D uncertain. Germline CDR1 is SGHNT and CDR2 is YENEEA. The CDR3 has 12 amino acids. V was pared by 1 base and J by 9 bases, with 8 bases between. The CDR3 region is CASSLGESTQYF. CDR3 nucleotides: TGTGCCAGCAGCTTAGGGGAATCGACGCAGTATTTT.

V is TRBV20-1 and J is TRBJ1-5; D not certain. In germline, CDR1 is DFQATT, CDR2 SNEGSKA (reference sequence). This CDR3 is 12 amino acids long. With 2 bases removed from V and 1 base from J, the gap between germline ends came to 3 bases. The CDR3 nucleotides read TGCAGTGCTAGAATGAGCAATCAGCCCCAGCATTTT. This codes for CSARMSNQPQHF.

This clonotype was seen many times. This chain connects TRBV6-2 or TRBV6-3 to TRBJ2-7; a weak D match, TRBD1 (6 bases). Trimming left V 5 bases short and J 6 bases short, with 8 bases between. Germline V gene data show CDR1 as MNHEY and CDR2 as SVGEGT. The CDR3 length is 11 residues. The CDR3: CASSPGVEQYF. CDR3 DNA sequence: TGTGCCAGCAGTCCAGGGGTCGAGCAGTACTTC.

In this sample, this clonotype turned up many times. The V call is TRBV5-1, the J call TRBJ2-7, with 8 bases matching TRBD1. The trim removed 4 bases at V and 5 bases at J, leaving 8 bases unmatched. CDR1 SGHRS and CDR2 YFSETQ come from the germline V gene. CDR3 size: 14 residues. Written as DNA, the CDR3 is TGCGCCAGCAGCCGGGGGACAGGAGGTGACGAGCAGTACTTC. This encodes CASSRGTGGDEQYF.

This clonotype was picked up a small number of times. In DNA, the CDR3 is TGTGCCAGCAGCTTGCCCACGCTAGCCAAAAACATTCAGTACTTC. Amino acid sequence: CASSLPTLAKNIQYF. The V gene is TRBV5-5, the J gene TRBJ2-4; D call uncertain. The CDR3 has 15 amino acids. The V end was cut by 1 base, the J end by 0 bases, with 8 bases between. Germline CDR1 and CDR2: SGHKS and YYEKEE (reference sequence).

This clonotype has just a few counts. The chain couples TRBV4-1 to TRBJ2-7; D not certain. V was shortened by 0 bases and J by 0 bases, with 9 bases between the two germline ends. This CDR3 comprises 15 residues. Germline CDR1 and CDR2: MGHRA and YSYEKL. The CDR3 DNA follows: TGCGCCAGCAGCCAAGATCTTCCGTTCTCCTACGAGCAGTACTTC. Encoded protein: CASSQDLPFSYEQYF.

The CDR3 region has the DNA TGTGCCAGCAGCCACCACAGGGATGTTCTCTATGGCTACACCTTC. Encoded protein: CASSHHRDVLYGYTF. The gene calls are TRBV7-2 and TRBJ1-2, with D possibly being TRBD1 (6 bases). V was clipped by 5 bases and J by 4 bases, with 17 bases between them. This CDR3 is built from 15 residues. Germline V gene data show CDR1 as SGHTA and CDR2 as FQGNSA.

This clonotype occurred a few times. This chain links TRBV12-3 or TRBV12-4 with TRBJ2-5; no clear D. This CDR3 is built from 14 residues. Trimming took 6 bases from V and 4 from J, leaving 15 bases between them. The CDR3 loop reads CASSPPNEVETQYF. In DNA form, the CDR3 reads TGTGCCAGCAGCCCCCCCAACGAGGTAGAGACCCAGTACTTC.

In its sample, this clonotype was seen a few times. The chain has TRBV10-3 and TRBJ1-1, with D possibly TRBD1 on 5 matching bases. V lost 11 bases, J lost 7 bases, and 23 bases lay in between. CDR1 is ENHRY, CDR2 SYGVKD, per germline. This CDR3 has 14 residues. The CDR3 spells CASLSGTSGVEAFF. The CDR3 DNA follows: TGTGCCTCCTTGTCAGGGACGTCGGGTGTTGAAGCTTTCTTT.

Many counts were recorded for this clonotype. The genes are TRBV12-3 or TRBV12-4 and TRBJ2-5; D is undetermined. The CDR3 runs 11 residues. Deletions cut 3 bases from V and 5 bases from J, with 4 bases between. The CDR3 spells CASSLHETQYF. In DNA, the CDR3 is TGTGCCAGCAGTTTGCATGAGACCCAGTACTTC.

This clonotype has a handful of counts. The chain joins TRBV6-1 to TRBJ1-3; 8 positions match TRBD1. CDR3 length: 15 amino acids. V lost 2 bases and J lost 0; bases outside the gene matches: 0. Germline lookup yields CDR1 MNHNS and CDR2 SASEGT. For the CDR3, the DNA is TGTGCCAGCAGTGAAACAGGGGGCTCTGGAAACACCATATATTTT. Residues: CASSETGGSGNTIYF.

This clonotype turned up a few times. The chain has TRBV6-6 and TRBJ2-7; the D is unclear. The V gene lost 5 bases and the J gene lost 3 bases, with 8 bases spanning the gap. CDR1 MNHNY and CDR2 SVGAGI come from the germline V gene (reference sequence). The CDR3 sequence is 12 residues long. The CDR3, as DNA: TGTGCCAGCAGTGCCGACATCTACGAGCAGTACTTC. Protein: CASSADIYEQYF.

V usage is TRBV10-3 and J usage is TRBJ2-3; 7 nucleotides agree with TRBD1. Germline-derived CDR1 and CDR2 are ENHRY and SYGVKD. This CDR3 has 13 amino acids. The ends lost 10 bases at V and 4 bases at J; junction bases unmatched: 8. CDR3 sequence (DNA): TGTGCCAGCCGACAGGGAAAGCCAGATACGCAGTATTTT. Protein product: CASRQGKPDTQYF.

This chain links TRBV29-1 with TRBJ2-3, with TRBD2 as a possible D gene (6 bases). Trimming took 5 bases from V and 2 from J, leaving 11 bases between them. CDR3 size: 13 residues. CDR1 is SQVTM and CDR2 is ANQGSEA in the germline V gene. In DNA, the CDR3 is TGCAGCGTTTGGGACTTATCCACAGATACGCAGTATTTT. Translating it yields CSVWDLSTDTQYF.

This clonotype occurred many times. The chain recombines TRBV5-5 with TRBJ2-3, with D unclear. There are 14 residues in the CDR3. Trimming pared 5 bases from V and 6 bases from J, leaving 16 bases between. Germline V lookup: CDR1 SGHKS, CDR2 YYEKEE (reference sequence). CDR3: CASSLTINGDTQYF. CDR3 DNA sequence: TGTGCCAGCAGTCTGACGATTAATGGGGATACGCAGTATTTT.

This chain connects TRBV20-1 to TRBJ1-5; weak D call: TRBD1 (6 bases). CDR1 is DFQATT and CDR2 is SNEGSKA in the germline V gene (reference sequence). Trimming removed 3 bases at V and 6 bases at J, with 15 bases between. CDR3 length: 14 amino acids. In DNA form, the CDR3 reads TGCAGTGCTAGTCGGGGGGGCGCAAGTCAGCCCCAGCATTTT. The encoded protein is CSASRGGASQPQHF.

This clonotype was recorded at least ten times. V and J are TRBV20-1 and TRBJ2-2, with 7 bases that match TRBD2. Germline values: CDR1 DFQATT, CDR2 SNEGSKA (reference sequence). V dropped 0 bases and J dropped 4; count of bases not matched to a gene: 8. The length of the CDR3 is 16 residues. CDR3 sequence (DNA): TGCAGTGCTAGAGATCGACTTTGGGGGGGCACCGGGGAGCTGTTTTTT. It specifies CSARDRLWGGTGELFF.

This clonotype was detected only a few times. The chain links TRBV5-5 to TRBJ2-1; 10 bases are shared with TRBD2. This CDR3 spans 16 amino acids. Germline assignment: CDR1 SGHKS and CDR2 YYEKEE (reference sequence). With 3 bases clipped from V and 8 bases from J, the junction kept 11 bases outside the gene matches. In nucleotides, the CDR3 is TGTGCCAGCAGCTCTCCCACCAGCGGGAGGGTTTATGAGCAGTTCTTC. This encodes CASSSPTSGRVYEQFF.

This clonotype has more than one count but fewer than ten. The CDR3: CASSKLAGVGYTF. Written as DNA, the CDR3 is TGTGCCAGTAGTAAGCTTGCCGGGGTTGGCTACACCTTC. The V and J genes are TRBV19 and TRBJ1-2, with unresolved D. V was trimmed by 4 bases and J by 7 bases, leaving 13 bases between them. Germline CDR1 is LNHDA and CDR2 is SQIVND (reference sequence). The CDR3 sequence is 13 residues long.

This clonotype was counted only a few times. This rearrangement joins TRBV20-1 to TRBJ1-2, with 11 bases lining up with TRBD1. Per the germline V gene, CDR1 is DFQATT and CDR2 is SNEGSKA (reference sequence). Unmatched junction bases numbered 8, after V lost 5 bases and J lost 6 bases. The CDR3 covers 14 residues. The CDR3 protein is CSAQLGTGGHGYTF. The CDR3, as DNA: TGCAGTGCTCAACTTGGGACAGGGGGACATGGCTACACCTTC.